This T cell receptor beta chain was found in a study of CD8 T cells in ankylosing spondylitis. Study-wide results and limits: Among TCR beta sequences, a motif of under ten highly homologous variants appeared characteristic of ankylosing spondylitis blood.

A single record per CDR3 protein comes from TCRdb applying MiXCR to the 5' RACE reads. The repertoire holds some 700,000 distinct CDR3 sequences, with about 20% as singletons. This clonotype turned up a few times. Its antigen is not known. V trimming: 1 base; J trimming: 6 bases; junction bases outside the gene matches: 3. Germline V CDR1 and CDR2: SGHRS, YFSETQ. The CDR3 runs 16 residues. The sequence was obtained from a male donor with ankylosing spondylitis. The chain links TRBV5-1 to TRBJ2-2; TRBD2 matches at 13 bases. The sequenced material came from blood, either unsorted or a sorted T cell fraction (not recorded which). CDR3 residues: CASSLTSGRAAGELFF. Written as DNA, the CDR3 is TGCGCCAGCAGCTTGACTAGCGGGAGGGCCGCCGGGGAGCTGTTTTTT. Full variable domain (missing parts from reference TRBV5-1 and TRBJ2-2): KAGVTQTPRYLIKTRGQQVTLSCSPISGHRSVSWYQQTPGQGLQFLFEYFSETQRNKGNFPGRFSGRQFSNSRSEMNVSTLELGDSALYLCASSLTSGRAAGELFFGEGSRLTVL.